This T cell receptor beta chain was observed in a study of chemoradiotherapy in HPV16-positive cancers. The table lists this clone with a few counts. TCRdb's table, derived via immunoSEQ multiplex PCR, lists solely in-frame clones and lacks some. The data contain tens of thousands of clones, approximately 80% of them singletons. The ends lost 6 bases at V and 9 bases at J; junction bases unmatched: 5. The CDR3 is made up of 12 amino acids. CDR1 MNHEY and CDR2 SMNVEV come from the germline V gene (reference sequence). V and J are TRBV27 and TRBJ1-2; 9 bases fit TRBD1. The sequence derives from a human donor with HPV-associated anogenital cancer. Sequencing was performed on blood, taken from a patient who underwent chemoradiotherapy. The CDR3: CASSVDRGSYTF. CDR3 bases: TGTGCCAGCAGCGTGGACAGGGGTAGCTACACCTTC.